These 12 T cell receptor beta chains share one sample of origin, sequenced in a study of T-cell memory formation after mild COVID-19. Each CDR3 protein gets one entry after TCRdb re-called the 5' RACE reads with MiXCR. This table holds about 440,000 distinct CDR3 sequences, about 19% found once. Sequenced: PBMCs or a T cell subset sorted from them (not recorded which). These receptors originate from an adult woman who had mild COVID-19 (a few samples of this study predate the infection). Cell type and time point are not known.

This chain joins TRBV6-5 and TRBJ2-2; 8 bases match TRBD1. The J segment lost 4 bases and the V segment lost 4 bases, leaving 2 bases of the junction unmatched. This CDR3 spans 14 amino acids. Germline V gene sequence: CDR1 MNHEY, CDR2 SVGAGI. The CDR3 nucleotides read TGTGCCAGCAGTTGGACAGGGATCACCGGGGAGCTGTTTTTT. Amino acid sequence: CASSWTGITGELFF.

In its sample, this clonotype was seen a few times. This chain uses TRBV19 with TRBJ2-7; TRBD1 might be the D (6 bases). There are 14 residues in the CDR3. Germline V gives CDR1 LNHDA, CDR2 SQIVND (reference sequence). V was pared by 5 bases and J by 1 base, with 12 bases between. This CDR3 is CASSFQGHSYEQYF. The CDR3 nucleotides are TGTGCCAGTAGTTTTCAGGGACATTCCTACGAGCAGTACTTC.

The chain combines TRBV2 with TRBJ1-2; 7 bases fit TRBD1. The junction had 7 bases not matched to a gene; V was cut back by 10 bases and J by 2 bases. The CDR3 has 13 amino acids. CDR1 SNHLY and CDR2 FYNNEI come from the germline V gene. CDR3 protein: CAILQGRNYGYTF. The CDR3 bases are TGTGCCATCTTACAGGGGCGAAACTATGGCTACACCTTC. The full variable domain, its missing parts supplied by reference TRBV2 and TRBJ1-2, is EPEVTQTPSHQVTQMGQEVILRCVPISNHLYFYWYRQILGQKVEFLVSFYNNEISEKSEIFDDQFSVERPDGSNFTLKIRSTKLEDSAMYFCAILQGRNYGYTFGSGTRLTVV.

This clonotype was recorded many times. J is TRBJ2-1 and V is TRBV7-3, with TRBD2 matching over 7 bases. This CDR3 is built from 15 residues. Trimming took 5 bases from V and 8 from J; bases not matched to a gene: 12. Germline CDR1 SGHTA, CDR2 FQGTGA. The CDR3 is CASSPRRAGQDEQFF. The DNA of the CDR3 is TGTGCCAGCAGCCCGCGACGAGCGGGGCAGGATGAGCAGTTCTTC.

The chain combines TRBV27 with TRBJ1-2; 10 bases agree with TRBD1. The CDR3 has 15 residues. Trimming cost V 5 bases and J 8 bases; bases outside gene matches: 11. CDR1 and CDR2 from the germline V gene are MNHEY and SMNVEV (reference sequence). Here the CDR3 DNA reads TGTGCCAGCAGTCCCCGGAGACAGGGGGCGGTCGGCTACACCTTC. This sequence encodes CASSPRRQGAVGYTF.

In its sample, this clonotype ranks as medium-sized. CDR3 sequence (DNA): TGTGCCAGCAGCTTAGCTAGCCGGGGCCAAGAGACCCAGTACTTC. Its protein is CASSLASRGQETQYF. This chain connects TRBV7-6 to TRBJ2-5, with a tentative D call TRBD2 (5 bases). Germline assignment: CDR1 SGHVS and CDR2 FNYEAQ. Trimming took off 0 bases at V and 1 base at J, with 9 bases between the two ends. The CDR3 extends over 15 amino acids.

This chain connects TRBV6-2 or TRBV6-3 to TRBJ2-1; D gene uncertain. Germline CDR1 and CDR2: MNHEY and SVGEGT. V shed 0 bases and J shed 2 bases, with 11 bases lying between them. The CDR3 covers 16 residues. CDR3 region: CASSYSRLAPYNEQFF. The CDR3 DNA reads as TGTGCCAGCAGTTACTCGCGGTTAGCCCCCTACAATGAGCAGTTCTTC.

This chain joins TRBV4-1 and TRBJ2-3; 9 bases line up with TRBD2. This CDR3 has 15 amino acids. Per the germline V gene, CDR1 is MGHRA and CDR2 is YSYEKL. After removal of 7 bases from V and 7 bases from J, the junction contained 12 bases not matched to a gene. In DNA form, the CDR3 reads TGCGCCAGCACCCTTGGGGCGGGGGGGCCGAATACGCAGTATTTT. As protein: CASTLGAGGPNTQYF.

The rearrangement joins TRBV7-9 to TRBJ2-2; possible D gene TRBD2, 5 bases. CDR1 is SEHNR and CDR2 is FQNEAQ in the germline V gene (reference sequence). V lost 2 bases, J lost 2 bases, and 12 bases lay in between. This CDR3 spans 16 amino acids. The CDR3 spells CASSLRSRTNTGELFF. Here the CDR3 DNA reads TGTGCCAGCAGCTTACGGTCCAGGACTAACACCGGGGAGCTGTTTTTT.

This clonotype was counted ten times or more. The junction shows a germline mismatch at one end, possibly a read error. The rearrangement joins TRBV5-1 to TRBJ2-6; D might be TRBD2 (5 bases). This CDR3 region has 14 residues. Germline V gene sequence: CDR1 SGHRS, CDR2 YFSETQ. In nucleotides, the CDR3 is TGTGCCAGCAGTCGGGGTTCTGGGGCCAACGTCCTGACTTTC. Translation gives CASSRGSGANVLTF.

The genes are TRBV15 and TRBJ2-7; the D gene could be TRBD1 or TRBD2 (7 bases each). V lost 4 bases and J 6 bases, leaving 19 bases between the germline ends. This CDR3 spans 15 amino acids. Germline CDR1 LNHNV, CDR2 YYDKDF (reference sequence). Here the CDR3 DNA reads TGTGCCACCAGCACTCGAGGGAGGGGGCCAATCGAGCAGTACTTC. It is translated as CATSTRGRGPIEQYF.

V gene TRBV5-1 combines with J gene TRBJ2-7; the match to TRBD2 covers 11 bases. CDR3 length: 21 residues. Germline CDR1 and CDR2: SGHRS and YFSETQ. With 0 bases clipped from V and 3 bases from J, the junction kept 20 bases outside the gene matches. This chain's CDR3 is CASSLVEFTGVTSGANYEQYF. The DNA of the CDR3 is TGCGCCAGCAGCTTGGTGGAGTTCACAGGGGTGACTAGCGGGGCAAACTACGAGCAGTACTTC.